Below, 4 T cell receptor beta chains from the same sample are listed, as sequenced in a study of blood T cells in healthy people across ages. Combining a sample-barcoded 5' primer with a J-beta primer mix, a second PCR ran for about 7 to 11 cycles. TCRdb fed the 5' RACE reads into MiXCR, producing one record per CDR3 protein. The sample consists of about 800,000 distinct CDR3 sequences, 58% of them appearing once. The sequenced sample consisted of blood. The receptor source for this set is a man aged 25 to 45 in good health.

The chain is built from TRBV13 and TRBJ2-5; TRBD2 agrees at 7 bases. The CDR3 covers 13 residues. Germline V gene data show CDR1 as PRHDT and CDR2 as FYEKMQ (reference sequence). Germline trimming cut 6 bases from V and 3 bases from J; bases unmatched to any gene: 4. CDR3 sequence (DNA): TGTGCCAGCAGAAAGCGGGGAGAAGAGACCCAGTACTTC. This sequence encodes CASRKRGEETQYF. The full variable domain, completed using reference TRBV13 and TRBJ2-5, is AAGVIQSPRHLIKEKRETATLKCYPIPRHDTVYWYQQGPGQDPQFLISFYEKMQSDKGSIPDRFSAQQFSDYHSELNMSSLELGDSALYFCASRKRGEETQYFGPGTRLLVL.

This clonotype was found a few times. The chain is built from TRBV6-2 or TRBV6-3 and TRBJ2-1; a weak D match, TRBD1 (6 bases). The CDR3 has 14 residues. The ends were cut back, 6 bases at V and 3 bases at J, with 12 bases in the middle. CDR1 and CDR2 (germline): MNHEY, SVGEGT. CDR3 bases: TGTGCCAGCAGAATCCGGGACAACTACAATGAGCAGTTCTTC. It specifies CASRIRDNYNEQFF.

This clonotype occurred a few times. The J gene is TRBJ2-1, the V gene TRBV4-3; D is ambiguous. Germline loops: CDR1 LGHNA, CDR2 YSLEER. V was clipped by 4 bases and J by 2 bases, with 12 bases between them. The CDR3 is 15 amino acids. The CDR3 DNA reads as TGCGCCAGCAGCCTAGATAGCCGAGCCTACAATGAGCAGTTCTTC. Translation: CASSLDSRAYNEQFF.

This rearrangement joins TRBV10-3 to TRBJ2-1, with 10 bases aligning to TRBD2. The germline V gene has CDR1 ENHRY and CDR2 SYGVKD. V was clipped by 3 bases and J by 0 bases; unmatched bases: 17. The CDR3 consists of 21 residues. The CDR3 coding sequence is TGTGCCATCAGTGAACCTGAGGGACTAGCGAGCTCCAGACTCTCCTACAATGAGCAGTTCTTC. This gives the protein CAISEPEGLASSRLSYNEQFF.